The 14 T cell receptor beta chains below all came from one sample that was sequenced in a study of T cells in Graves' hyperthyroidism and ophthalmopathy. The source material, RNA transcripts, was used to amplify TCR beta CDR3 regions. HTBI primers were used for first-round RT-PCR of the TCR CDR3. Via MiXCR, TCRdb re-called the multiplex PCR reads, giving one row per CDR3 protein. The data contain a few hundred thousand distinct CDR3 sequences, roughly 21% of them singletons. The sample comprised blood. Receptors were obtained from a woman between 50 and 59 years old with Graves' hyperthyroidism.

This clonotype was counted at least ten times. V gene TRBV28 combines with J gene TRBJ2-5; the match to TRBD1 covers 9 bases. V lost 9 bases to trimming and J lost 7 bases; unmatched junction nucleotides: 9. Germline V gene sequence: CDR1 MDHEN, CDR2 SYDVKM. The CDR3 loop spans 13 amino acids. The CDR3: CASLGDRDVTQYF. In DNA form, the CDR3 reads TGTGCCAGTTTGGGGGACAGGGACGTGACCCAGTACTTC.

This clonotype came up many times. This rearrangement joins TRBV30 to TRBJ1-1; no clear D. The CDR3 consists of 11 residues. The V gene's germline CDR1 is GTSNPN and CDR2 SVGIG (reference sequence). V dropped 2 bases and J dropped 6 bases, with 7 bases sitting between them. CDR3 nucleotide sequence: TGTGCCTGGAGTTTTGGGTCTGAAGCTTTCTTT. Encoded protein: CAWSFGSEAFF.

This clonotype has at least ten counts. CDR3 protein: CASSLSDNQPQHF. The CDR3 region has the DNA TGTGCCAGCAGTTTAAGCGACAATCAGCCCCAGCATTTT. This chain links TRBV12-3 or TRBV12-4 with TRBJ1-5, with no clear D. The CDR3 has 13 amino acids. V lost 2 bases, J lost 3 bases, and 5 bases lay in between.

This sequence joins TRBV27 and TRBJ2-1, with TRBD1 matching 9 bases. The trim removed 2 bases at V and 6 bases at J, leaving 11 bases unmatched. The CDR3 loop spans 17 amino acids. Germline CDR1 MNHEY, CDR2 SMNVEV (reference sequence). CDR3 amino acids: CASSLSPGTGMGNEQFF. The CDR3 nucleotides read TGTGCCAGCAGTTTAAGCCCCGGGACAGGGATGGGCAATGAGCAGTTCTTC.

This clonotype was detected many times. The rearrangement uses TRBV28 and TRBJ2-5; TRBD2 aligns across 14 bases. CDR3 size: 14 residues. Trimming at V came to 5 bases and at J to 7 bases, leaving 3 bases not matched to a gene. Germline V gives CDR1 MDHEN, CDR2 SYDVKM. DNA of the CDR3: TGTGCCAGCAGTAAGACTAGCGGGAGGGGGACCCAGTACTTC. This encodes CASSKTSGRGTQYF. Using reference TRBV28 and TRBJ2-5 for the parts outside the CDR3, the full variable domain is DVKVTQSSRYLVKRTGEKVFLECVQDMDHENMFWYRQDPGLGLRLIYFSYDVKMKEKGDIPEGYSVSREKKERFSLILESASTNQTSMYLCASSKTSGRGTQYFGPGTRLLVL.

This clonotype occurred many times. This chain links TRBV11-2 with TRBJ2-4; D perhaps matches TRBD1 (5 bases). Germline-derived CDR1 and CDR2 are SGHAT and FQNNGV. The CDR3 runs to 15 residues. Trimming removed 4 bases from V and 0 bases from J, with 10 bases in between. The CDR3 coding sequence is TGTGCCAGCAGCTCACAGGAACTAGCCAAAAACATTCAGTACTTC. It encodes CASSSQELAKNIQYF. The full variable domain, completed using reference TRBV11-2 and TRBJ2-4, is EAGVAQSPRYKIIEKRQSVAFWCNPISGHATLYWYQQILGQGPKLLIQFQNNGVVDDSQLPKDRFSAERLKGVDSTLKIQPAKLEDSAVYLCASSSQELAKNIQYFGAGTRLSVL.

This clonotype was seen repeatedly, ten times or more. The chain carries TRBV6-1 and TRBJ2-7; TRBD2 matches 11 bases. The V gene's germline CDR1 is MNHNS and CDR2 SASEGT. The CDR3 consists of 15 residues. Trimming took 4 bases from V and 3 from J; bases not matched to a gene: 5. The CDR3 loop is CASSAGTSGYYEQYF. Written as DNA, the CDR3 is TGTGCCAGCAGTGCCGGGACTAGCGGTTACTACGAGCAGTACTTC.

This clonotype was observed a few times. This chain uses TRBV29-1 with TRBJ1-2, with D tentatively TRBD1 (5 bases). Trimming cost V 1 base and J 4 bases, with 13 bases left between them. Germline loops: CDR1 SQVTM, CDR2 ANQGSEA. There are 14 residues in the CDR3. This CDR3 reads CSVEGGVRSYGYTF. CDR3 DNA sequence: TGCAGCGTTGAAGGGGGCGTAAGGAGCTATGGCTACACCTTC.

In this sample, this clonotype turned up many times. This rearrangement joins TRBV6-4 to TRBJ2-7; TRBD2 matches at 13 bases. The J segment lost 7 bases and the V segment lost 6 bases, leaving 9 bases of the junction unmatched. The length of the CDR3 is 15 residues. CDR1 and CDR2 (germline): MRHNA, SNTAGT. DNA of the CDR3: TGTGCCAGCAGCCCCGGACTAGCGGGGGCCACTGAGCAGTACTTC. It translates to CASSPGLAGATEQYF.

This clonotype was observed many times. The chain recombines TRBV12-3 or TRBV12-4 with TRBJ1-2, with D maybe TRBD1 (5 bases). CDR3 size: 13 residues. Trimming took off 2 bases at V and 5 bases at J, with 9 bases between the two ends. The DNA for the CDR3 is TGTGCCAGCAGTTTAAGGAGGGGTTATGGCTACACCTTC. It specifies CASSLRRGYGYTF.

The V gene is TRBV29-1, the J gene TRBJ2-7; 13 bases line up with TRBD2. J lost 4 bases, V lost 0 bases, and 9 bases had no gene match. Germline values: CDR1 SQVTM, CDR2 ANQGSEA. The CDR3 spans 17 residues. The CDR3, as DNA: TGCAGCGTTGAAGATCCTAAAGGACTAGCGGGGGAATACGAGCAGTACTTC. This codes for CSVEDPKGLAGEYEQYF.

The V call is TRBV6-1, the J call TRBJ1-2, with D perhaps TRBD1 (5 bases). Germline lookup yields CDR1 MNHNS and CDR2 SASEGT. The CDR3 has 13 amino acids. V was shortened by 7 bases and J by 3 bases, with 12 bases between the two germline ends. For the CDR3, the DNA is TGTGCCAGCATGGGGGGAAAATACTATGGCTACACCTTC. Its translation is CASMGGKYYGYTF.

This clonotype was seen at least ten times. The J gene is TRBJ2-1, the V gene TRBV28; 9 bases map to TRBD2. V dropped 3 bases and J dropped 10; count of bases not matched to a gene: 13. Germline V CDR1 and CDR2: MDHEN, SYDVKM. The CDR3 is 16 residues long. The CDR3 bases are TGTGCCAGCAGTTTGTTCGCGGGAGGGACCCAATTGGAGCAGTTCTTC. This sequence encodes CASSLFAGGTQLEQFF.

A note on this clonotype: This may stem from a read error, because a much larger clone lies one nucleotide away. The rearrangement links TRBV11-2 to TRBJ2-3, with D possibly being TRBD1 or TRBD2 (5 bases each). Germline values: CDR1 SGHAT, CDR2 FQNNGV. The CDR3 totals 16 residues. Trimming cost V 1 base and J 5 bases, with 16 bases left between them. CDR3 sequence reads: CASSLVSWWGRDTQYF. The CDR3 DNA is TGTGCCAGCAGCTTAGTGTCCTGGTGGGGGAGAGATACGCAGTATTTT.